Shown below are 13 T cell receptor beta chains from a single sample sequenced in a study of cytotoxic CD8 clonotypes in ibrutinib-treated CLL. The data were produced by immunoSEQ multiplex PCR, yet TCRdb's version contains in-frame clones alone and is incomplete. The sample contains about 300,000 clones, roughly three quarters of which appear only once. This specimen consisted of PBMCs, obtained at disease progression, from a patient treated with ibrutinib. The receptors derive from a human donor with chronic lymphocytic leukemia.

This chain joins TRBV29-1 and TRBJ2-7, with D perhaps matching TRBD1 or TRBD2 (5 bases each). The germline V and J ends were trimmed by 1 base and 12 bases, with 25 bases remaining between them. CDR1 is SQVTM, CDR2 ANQGSEA, per germline. This CDR3 is 15 amino acids long. CDR3 sequence: CSVEGGGAMGAWRYF. In DNA, the CDR3 is TGCAGCGTTGAAGGAGGTGGGGCGATGGGAGCGTGGCGGTACTTC.

The chain is built from TRBV21-1 and TRBJ1-5. TRBV21-1 is flagged as a pseudogene. The CDR3 totals 16 residues. The CDR3 DNA is TGTGCCAGCAGCAAAGAGGTGCGGGGGTTGACCCAGCCCCAGCATTTT. This gives the protein CASSKEVRGLTQPQHF.

This clone turned up a few times. The V call is TRBV15, the J call TRBJ1-3; unclear D gene. V dropped 1 base and J dropped 0 bases, with 4 bases sitting between them. Germline V gives CDR1 LNHNV, CDR2 YYDKDF (reference sequence). CDR3 length: 14 amino acids. CDR3 bases: TGTGCCACCAGCAGAGGTGGCTCTGGAAACACCATATATTTT. This encodes CATSRGGSGNTIYF.

The chain uses TRBV25-1 and TRBJ1-5, with D perhaps TRBD1 (5 bases). This CDR3 region has 12 residues. Germline V gene sequence: CDR1 MGHDK, CDR2 SYGVNS. Trimming cost V 6 bases and J 7 bases, with 10 bases left between them. CDR3 sequence: CASRQGLQPQHF. CDR3 coding DNA: TGTGCCAGCAGGCAGGGTTTGCAGCCCCAGCATTTT.

This rearrangement joins TRBV5-1 to TRBJ2-7; the D gene is possibly TRBD2 (6 bases). Trimming cost V 4 bases and J 2 bases, with 16 bases left between them. Germline assignment: CDR1 SGHRS and CDR2 YFSETQ. This CDR3 comprises 15 residues. The CDR3 sequence: CASSATGLPTYEQYF. CDR3 DNA sequence: TGCGCCAGCAGCGCAACGGGACTCCCGACCTACGAGCAGTACTTC.

This sequence joins TRBV7-9 and TRBJ2-1; possible D gene TRBD2, 6 bases. The V and J ends lost 8 bases and 8 bases respectively, with 16 bases between them. The CDR3 consists of 13 residues. Germline V gives CDR1 SEHNR, CDR2 FQNEAQ (reference sequence). The DNA for the CDR3 is TGTGCCAGCTCACGGGGGTCTCGGGATGAGCAGTTCTTC. It is translated as CASSRGSRDEQFF.

The rearrangement joins TRBV25-1 to TRBJ1-4; TRBD1 matches at 7 bases. The CDR3 length is 15 residues. J lost 8 bases, V lost 2 bases, and 8 bases had no gene match. Germline values: CDR1 MGHDK, CDR2 SYGVNS. CDR3 sequence (DNA): TGTGCCAGCAGTGAAAGAGGGGGCGCAAAGGAAAAACTGTTTTTT. It codes for CASSERGGAKEKLFF.

V usage is TRBV11-3 and J usage is TRBJ2-7; TRBD2 is a possible D gene (6 bases). The CDR3 runs 13 residues. The germline V gene has CDR1 SGHNT and CDR2 YENEEA. Between the trimmed V and J ends, which lost 3 bases and 2 bases, there was a span of 8 bases. The CDR3 coding sequence is TGTGCCAGCAGCTTGGGACTCCCCTACGAGCAGTACTTC. Amino acid sequence: CASSLGLPYEQYF.

This chain uses TRBV11-2 with TRBJ2-7, with D hard to call. V gave up 1 base and J gave up 13 bases, with 8 bases separating them. The germline gives CDR1 SGHAT, CDR2 FQNNGV. The CDR3 loop spans 10 amino acids. The CDR3 loop is CASSLAPAYF. CDR3 in DNA: TGTGCCAGCAGCTTAGCCCCCGCATACTTC.

The rearrangement joins TRBV28 to TRBJ2-7; weak D call: TRBD2 (6 bases). Germline CDR1 and CDR2: MDHEN and SYDVKM. Trimming left V 3 bases short and J 5 bases short, with 14 bases between. This CDR3 has 14 amino acids. The DNA for the CDR3 is TGTGCCAGCAGTTTGACGGGAGAGCCAAACGAGCAGTACTTC. Translation: CASSLTGEPNEQYF.

This chain links TRBV9 with TRBJ2-2; TRBD2 is a possible D gene (7 bases). The CDR3 consists of 17 residues. V was cut by 1 base and J by 4 bases, with 17 bases left in between. Germline loops: CDR1 SGDLS, CDR2 YYNGEE. For the CDR3, the DNA is TGTGCCAGCAGCGTACGCGGGGGCAGGGTATTCACCGGGGAGCTGTTTTTT. It translates to CASSVRGGRVFTGELFF.

This clone occurred once. The chain carries TRBV7-3 and TRBJ2-7, with D uncertain. The CDR3 is 12 residues long. V was pared by 2 bases and J by 5 bases, with 7 bases between. Germline V gives CDR1 SGHTA, CDR2 FQGTGA. CDR3 nucleotide sequence: TGTGCCAGCAGCTTAGAACTAAACGAGCAGTACTTC. This translates into CASSLELNEQYF.

The rearrangement joins TRBV19 to TRBJ2-7; TRBD1 matches at 9 bases. V shed 7 bases, J shed 2 bases, and the junction held 9 bases outside the gene matches. This CDR3 region has 15 residues. Germline CDR1 is LNHDA and CDR2 is SQIVND (reference sequence). The CDR3 DNA reads as TGTGCCAGTATCCTAGGACAGGGGAGTACCTACGAGCAGTACTTC. Amino acid sequence: CASILGQGSTYEQYF.